The 18 T cell receptor beta chains below all came from one sample that was sequenced in a study of T cell responses to AZD1222 COVID-19 vaccine. The method was immunoSEQ multiplex PCR; TCRdb's version includes in-frame clones alone and lacks a portion of them. The repertoire holds some 150,000 clones, with more than 75% as singletons. The material was peripheral blood, obtained on day 0 of AZD1222 vaccination. The receptors derive from an adult in good health.

This chain uses TRBV2 with TRBJ1-2; D uncertain. This CDR3 has 11 residues. V was trimmed by 6 bases and J by 8 bases, leaving 10 bases between them. Germline loops: CDR1 SNHLY, CDR2 FYNNEI. The CDR3 here is CASRGSGGYTF. In nucleotides, the CDR3 is TGTGCCAGCAGGGGGAGTGGGGGCTACACCTTC.

The J gene is TRBJ1-4, the V gene TRBV5-1; unclear D gene. The V and J ends lost 5 bases and 2 bases respectively, with 4 bases between them. This CDR3 is 12 amino acids long. CDR1 and CDR2 from the germline V gene are SGHRS and YFSETQ. CDR3 DNA: TGCGCCAGCAGGGCTACTAATGAAAAACTGTTTTTT. As protein: CASRATNEKLFF.

As for this clone: This specimen includes other DNA sequences encoding the same CDR3. The chain carries TRBV27 and TRBJ1-5; no clear D. V was trimmed by 6 bases and J by 1 base, leaving 4 bases between them. Germline values: CDR1 MNHEY, CDR2 SMNVEV (reference sequence). This CDR3 is 12 amino acids long. The CDR3 DNA follows: TGTGCCAGCAGCTTCAGCAATCAGCCCCAGCATTTT. Protein product: CASSFSNQPQHF.

J is TRBJ1-3 and V is TRBV5-1; D unclear. The V end lost 4 bases, the J end lost 4 bases, and 6 bases lay between the germline ends. CDR3 length equals 12 residues. CDR1 SGHRS and CDR2 YFSETQ come from the germline V gene. The CDR3 reads CASSPIGNTIYF. DNA for the CDR3: TGCGCCAGCAGCCCGATCGGAAACACCATATATTTT.

V and J are TRBV6-6 and TRBJ1-5; 7 nucleotides match TRBD1. Germline V CDR1 and CDR2: MNHNY, SVGAGI (reference sequence). With 6 bases clipped from V and 6 bases from J, the junction kept 8 bases outside the gene matches. This CDR3 spans 14 amino acids. This CDR3 is CASSGTVASQPQHF. DNA of the CDR3: TGTGCCAGCAGCGGGACAGTCGCTAGTCAGCCCCAGCATTTT.

The genes are TRBV7-8 and TRBJ2-6; no reliable D call. This CDR3 spans 18 amino acids. V lost 4 bases and J lost 3, with 19 bases in between. Germline values: CDR1 SGHVS, CDR2 FQNEAQ. The CDR3 here is CASSSGLDDQYGANVLTF. DNA for the CDR3: TGTGCCAGCAGCTCGGGTTTGGACGATCAATATGGGGCCAACGTCCTGACTTTC. Looking up the rest from reference TRBV7-8 and TRBJ2-6 gives the full variable domain: GAGVSQSPRYKVAKRGQDVALRCDPISGHVSLFWYQQALGQGPEFLTYFQNEAQLDKSGLPSDRFFAERPEGSVSTLKIQRTQQEDSAVYLCASSSGLDDQYGANVLTFGAGSRLTVL.

The chain employs TRBV9 and TRBJ1-5, with D possibly matching TRBD1 (5 bases). There are 15 residues in the CDR3. From germline, CDR1 is SGDLS and CDR2 YYNGEE. V was shortened by 3 bases and J by 0 bases, with 10 bases between the two germline ends. The CDR3 sequence is CASSETAYSNQPQHF. The DNA for the CDR3 is TGTGCCAGCAGCGAGACAGCCTATAGCAATCAGCCCCAGCATTTT.

The chain recombines TRBV6-4 with TRBJ2-3; possible D gene TRBD1, 6 bases. Looked up from germline, CDR1 is MRHNA and CDR2 is SNTAGT. CDR3 size: 16 residues. Trimming shortened V by 5 bases and J by 0 bases, and 15 bases separated the two germline ends. The CDR3 sequence is CASSTTYRDSTDTQYF. DNA for the CDR3: TGTGCCAGCAGTACAACCTACAGGGATAGCACAGATACGCAGTATTTT.

The CDR3 sequence: CSPSALHEQYF. The CDR3 coding sequence is TGCAGTCCCTCCGCCCTACACGAGCAGTACTTC. The chain joins TRBV20-1 to TRBJ2-7; D remains ambiguous. This CDR3 has 11 amino acids. Germline loops: CDR1 DFQATT, CDR2 SNEGSKA (reference sequence). With 8 bases removed from V and 5 bases from J, the gap between germline ends came to 13 bases.

This rearrangement joins TRBV25-1 to TRBJ2-1, with TRBD2 matching 11 bases. Germline CDR1 MGHDK, CDR2 SYGVNS. The V segment lost 7 bases and the J segment 7 bases; nucleotides outside the gene matches: 6. The CDR3 has 14 amino acids. This CDR3 reads CASIRSGGENEQFF. The CDR3 nucleotides read TGTGCCAGCATTCGTAGCGGGGGGGAAAATGAGCAGTTCTTC.

The chain uses TRBV4-3 and TRBJ2-5; 7 nucleotides align to TRBD2. CDR3 size: 17 residues. V lost 0 bases to trimming and J lost 5 bases; unmatched junction nucleotides: 12. Germline V gene sequence: CDR1 LGHNA, CDR2 YSLEER. For the CDR3, the DNA is TGCGCCAGCAGCCAAGATACTAGCGTGGGTTATTTGGAGACCCAGTACTTC. This codes for CASSQDTSVGYLETQYF.

The chain couples TRBV6-2 or TRBV6-3 to TRBJ2-7; 11 bases map to TRBD2. The ends lost 5 bases at V and 3 bases at J; junction bases unmatched: 6. From germline, CDR1 is MNHEY and CDR2 SVGEGT. There are 15 residues in the CDR3. CDR3: CASSRLAGGFYEQYF. The CDR3, as DNA: TGTGCCAGCAGTCGTCTAGCGGGAGGATTCTACGAGCAGTACTTC.

This clone was seen just once. The chain joins TRBV7-3 to TRBJ2-1, with 7 bases lining up with TRBD2. Unmatched junction bases numbered 4, after V lost 2 bases and J lost 0 bases. Germline V gives CDR1 SGHTA, CDR2 FQGTGA. The CDR3 is 16 residues long. CDR3 in DNA: TGTGCCAGCAGCTTATTCAGCGGGACCTCCTACAATGAGCAGTTCTTC. Protein product: CASSLFSGTSYNEQFF.

The chain has TRBV6-1 and TRBJ2-3, with D perhaps TRBD2 (7 bases). This CDR3 has 21 amino acids. Trimming left V 1 base short and J 6 bases short, with 32 bases between. Per the germline V gene, CDR1 is MNHNS and CDR2 is SASEGT. CDR3 coding DNA: TGTGCCAGCAGTGAAGAGAGGGGGGGTCCGGGGCAGGAAACAAAACGGGATACGCAGTATTTT. This sequence encodes CASSEERGGPGQETKRDTQYF.

The V and J genes are TRBV9 and TRBJ2-3, with D perhaps TRBD1 (6 bases). This CDR3 has 17 amino acids. V was trimmed by 2 bases and J by 4 bases, leaving 20 bases between them. The germline CDR1 and CDR2 sequences are SGDLS and YYNGEE. The CDR3 region has the DNA TGTGCCAGCAGCGTCGGTTATTGGCAGGGGAGAGCAGATACGCAGTATTTT. Encoded protein: CASSVGYWQGRADTQYF.

The V and J genes are TRBV20-1 and TRBJ1-5, with no clear D. This CDR3 has 13 amino acids. Germline-derived CDR1 and CDR2 are DFQATT and SNEGSKA (reference sequence). V lost 5 bases to trimming and J lost 7 bases, with 15 bases between them. CDR3 DNA sequence: TGCAGTGCTGGTGGTAAAGCGCGGCAGCCCCAGCATTTT. It encodes CSAGGKARQPQHF.

The gene calls are TRBV10-1 and TRBJ1-2; no clear D gene. This CDR3 comprises 10 residues. Germline CDR1 WNHNN, CDR2 SYGVQD (reference sequence). V gave up 3 bases and J gave up 8 bases, with 4 bases separating them. The CDR3 is CASSDWGYTF. The CDR3, as DNA: TGCGCCAGCAGTGACTGGGGCTACACCTTC.

This chain joins TRBV6-5 and TRBJ1-5; TRBD1 might be the D (6 bases). In germline, CDR1 is MNHEY, CDR2 SVGAGI. The CDR3 loop spans 13 amino acids. The V end lost 6 bases, the J end lost 6 bases, and 12 bases lay between the germline ends. CDR3 sequence reads: CASSQQGVQPQHF. DNA for the CDR3: TGTGCCAGCAGCCAACAGGGTGTTCAGCCCCAGCATTTT.